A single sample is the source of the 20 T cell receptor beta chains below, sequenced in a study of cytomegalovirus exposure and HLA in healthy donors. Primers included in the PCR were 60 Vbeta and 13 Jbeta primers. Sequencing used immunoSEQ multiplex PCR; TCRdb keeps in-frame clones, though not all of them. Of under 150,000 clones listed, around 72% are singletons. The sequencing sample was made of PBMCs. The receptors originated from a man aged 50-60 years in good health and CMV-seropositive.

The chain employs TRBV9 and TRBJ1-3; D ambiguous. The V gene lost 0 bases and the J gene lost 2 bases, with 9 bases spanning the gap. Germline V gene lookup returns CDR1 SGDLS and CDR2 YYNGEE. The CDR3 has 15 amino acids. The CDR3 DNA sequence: TGTGCCAGCAGCGTAGTCCCGGTTCCTGGAAACACCATATATTTT. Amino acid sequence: CASSVVPVPGNTIYF. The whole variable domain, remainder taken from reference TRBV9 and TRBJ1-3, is DSGVTQTPKHLITATGQRVTLRCSPRSGDLSVYWYQQSLDQGLQFLIQYYNGEERAKGNILERFSAQQFPDLHSELNLSSLELGDSALYFCASSVVPVPGNTIYFGEGSWLTVV.

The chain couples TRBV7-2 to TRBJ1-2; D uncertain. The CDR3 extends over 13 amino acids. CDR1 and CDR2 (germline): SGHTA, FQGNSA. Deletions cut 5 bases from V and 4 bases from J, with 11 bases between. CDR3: CASSPRRAYGYTF. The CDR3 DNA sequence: TGTGCCAGCAGCCCCCGGCGGGCCTATGGCTACACCTTC.

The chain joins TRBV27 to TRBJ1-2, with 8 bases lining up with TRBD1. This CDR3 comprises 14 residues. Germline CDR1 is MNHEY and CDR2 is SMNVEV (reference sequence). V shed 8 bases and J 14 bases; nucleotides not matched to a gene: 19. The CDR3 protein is CASSKQGDGGAQTF. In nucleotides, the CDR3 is TGTGCCAGCTCCAAACAGGGGGATGGTGGGGCTCAAACCTTC.

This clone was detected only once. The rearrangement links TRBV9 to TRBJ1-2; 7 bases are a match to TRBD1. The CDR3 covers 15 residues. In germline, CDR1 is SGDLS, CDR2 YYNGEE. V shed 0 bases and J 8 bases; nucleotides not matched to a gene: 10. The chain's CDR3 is CASSVVGRGDGGYTF. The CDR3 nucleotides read TGTGCCAGCAGCGTAGTTGGCAGGGGGGATGGGGGCTACACCTTC.

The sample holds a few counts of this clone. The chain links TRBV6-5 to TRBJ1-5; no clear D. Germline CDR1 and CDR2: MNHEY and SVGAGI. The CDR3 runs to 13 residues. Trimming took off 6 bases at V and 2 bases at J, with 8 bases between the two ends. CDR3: CASRGQGNQPQHF. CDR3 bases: TGTGCCAGCAGGGGCCAGGGCAATCAGCCCCAGCATTTT.

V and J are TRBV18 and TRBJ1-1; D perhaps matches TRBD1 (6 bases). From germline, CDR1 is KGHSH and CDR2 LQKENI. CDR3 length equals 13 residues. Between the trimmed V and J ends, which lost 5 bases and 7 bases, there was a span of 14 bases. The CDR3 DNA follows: TGTGCCAGCTCAGATCAACAGGGTGGTGAAGCTTTCTTT. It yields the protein CASSDQQGGEAFF.

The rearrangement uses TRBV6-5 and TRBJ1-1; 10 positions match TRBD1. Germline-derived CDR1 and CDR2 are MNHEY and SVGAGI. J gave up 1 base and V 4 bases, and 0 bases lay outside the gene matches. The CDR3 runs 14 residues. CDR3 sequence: CASSWTGGNTEAFF. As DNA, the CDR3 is TGTGCCAGCAGTTGGACAGGGGGGAACACTGAAGCTTTCTTT.

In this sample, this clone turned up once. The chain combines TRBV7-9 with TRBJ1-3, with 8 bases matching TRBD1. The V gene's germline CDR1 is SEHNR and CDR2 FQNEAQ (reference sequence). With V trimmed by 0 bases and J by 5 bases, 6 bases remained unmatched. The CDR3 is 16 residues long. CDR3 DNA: TGTGCCAGCAGCTTAGCGGACAGGGTGGCTCGAAACACCATATATTTT. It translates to CASSLADRVARNTIYF. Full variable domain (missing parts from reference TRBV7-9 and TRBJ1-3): DTGVSQNPRHKITKRGQNVTFRCDPISEHNRLYWYRQTLGQGPEFLTYFQNEAQLEKSRLLSDRFSAERPKGSFSTLEIQRTEQGDSAMYLCASSLADRVARNTIYFGEGSWLTVV.

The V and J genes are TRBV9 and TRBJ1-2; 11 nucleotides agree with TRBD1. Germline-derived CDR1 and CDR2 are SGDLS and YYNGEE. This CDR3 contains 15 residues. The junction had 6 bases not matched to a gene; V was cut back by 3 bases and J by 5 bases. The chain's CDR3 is CASSGRGQGVYGYTF. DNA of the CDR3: TGTGCCAGCAGCGGACGGGGACAGGGGGTATATGGCTACACCTTC. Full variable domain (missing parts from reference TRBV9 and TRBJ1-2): DSGVTQTPKHLITATGQRVTLRCSPRSGDLSVYWYQQSLDQGLQFLIQYYNGEERAKGNILERFSAQQFPDLHSELNLSSLELGDSALYFCASSGRGQGVYGYTFGSGTRLTVV.

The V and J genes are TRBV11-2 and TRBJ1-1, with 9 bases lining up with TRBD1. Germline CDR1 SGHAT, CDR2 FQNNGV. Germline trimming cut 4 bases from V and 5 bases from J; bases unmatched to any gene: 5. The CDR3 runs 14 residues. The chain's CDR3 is CASSSRTGETEAFF. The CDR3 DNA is TGTGCCAGCAGCTCGAGGACAGGGGAGACTGAAGCTTTCTTT.

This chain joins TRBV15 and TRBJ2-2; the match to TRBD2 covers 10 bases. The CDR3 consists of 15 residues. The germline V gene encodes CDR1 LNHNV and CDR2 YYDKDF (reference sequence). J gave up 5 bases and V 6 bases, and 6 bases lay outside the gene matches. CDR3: CATRSGLAETGELFF. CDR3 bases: TGTGCCACCAGGTCAGGACTAGCGGAGACCGGGGAGCTGTTTTTT.

The CDR3, as DNA: TGTGCCAGCAGTTTATTGGCGGGAGGGCGGCACGAGCAGTACTTC. It yields the protein CASSLLAGGRHEQYF. The chain recombines TRBV27 with TRBJ2-7, with TRBD2 matching 9 bases. Trimming took 1 base from V and 5 from J; bases not matched to a gene: 6. Germline V lookup: CDR1 MNHEY, CDR2 SMNVEV (reference sequence). The CDR3 runs 15 residues.

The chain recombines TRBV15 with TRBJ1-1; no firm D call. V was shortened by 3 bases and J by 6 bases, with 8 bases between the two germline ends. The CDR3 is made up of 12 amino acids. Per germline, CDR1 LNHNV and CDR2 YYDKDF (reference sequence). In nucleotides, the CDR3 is TGTGCCACCAGCAGGGCCTCCCCTGAAGCTTTCTTT. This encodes CATSRASPEAFF. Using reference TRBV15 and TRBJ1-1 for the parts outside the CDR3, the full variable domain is DAMVIQNPRYQVTQFGKPVTLSCSQTLNHNVMYWYQQKSSQAPKLLFHYYDKDFNNEADTPDNFQSRRPNTSFCFLDIRSPGLGDTAMYLCATSRASPEAFFGQGTRLTVV.

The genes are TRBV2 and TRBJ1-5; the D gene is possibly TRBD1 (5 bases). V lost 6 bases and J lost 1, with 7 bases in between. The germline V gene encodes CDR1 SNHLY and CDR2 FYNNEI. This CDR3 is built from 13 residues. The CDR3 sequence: CASRRTSNQPQHF. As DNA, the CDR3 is TGTGCCAGCAGAAGGACAAGCAATCAGCCCCAGCATTTT.

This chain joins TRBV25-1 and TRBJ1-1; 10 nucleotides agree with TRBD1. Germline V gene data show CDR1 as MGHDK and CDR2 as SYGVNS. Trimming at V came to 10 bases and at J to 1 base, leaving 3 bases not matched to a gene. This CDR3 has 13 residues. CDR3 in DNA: TGTGCCACCCGGGACAGGGGGAACACTGAAGCTTTCTTT. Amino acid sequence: CATRDRGNTEAFF. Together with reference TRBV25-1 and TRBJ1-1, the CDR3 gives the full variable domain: EADIYQTPRYLVIGTGKKITLECSQTMGHDKMYWYQQDPGMELHLIHYSYGVNSTEKGDLSSESTVSRIRTEHFPLTLESARPSHTSQYLCATRDRGNTEAFFGQGTRLTVV.

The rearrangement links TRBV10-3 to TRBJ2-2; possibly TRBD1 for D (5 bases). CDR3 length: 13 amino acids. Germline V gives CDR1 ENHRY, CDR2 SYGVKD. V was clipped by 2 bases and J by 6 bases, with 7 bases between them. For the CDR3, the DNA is TGTGCCATCAGTGAGCAGGGTTCCGGGGAGCTGTTTTTT. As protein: CAISEQGSGELFF.

CDR3: CASSRDQGARGNTIYF. DNA of the CDR3: TGCGCCAGCAGCCGGGATCAGGGGGCGCGTGGAAACACCATATATTTT. This rearrangement joins TRBV5-1 to TRBJ1-3, with TRBD1 matching 8 bases. Germline loops: CDR1 SGHRS, CDR2 YFSETQ. V lost 4 bases to trimming and J lost 3 bases; unmatched junction nucleotides: 9. The CDR3 contains 16 residues.

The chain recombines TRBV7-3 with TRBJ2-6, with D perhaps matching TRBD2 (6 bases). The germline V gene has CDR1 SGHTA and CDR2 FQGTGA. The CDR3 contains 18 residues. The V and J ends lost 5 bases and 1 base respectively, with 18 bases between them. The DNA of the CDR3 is TGTGCCAGCAGCCCAATGGGGGGAGTGGGTTCTGGGGCCAACGTCCTGACTTTC. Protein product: CASSPMGGVGSGANVLTF.

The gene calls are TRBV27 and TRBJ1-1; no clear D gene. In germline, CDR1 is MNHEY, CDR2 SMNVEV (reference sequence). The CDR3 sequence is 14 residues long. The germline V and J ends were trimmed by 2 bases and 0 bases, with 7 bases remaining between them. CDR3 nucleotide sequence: TGTGCCAGCAGTTTAGATTCGGTGAACACTGAAGCTTTCTTT. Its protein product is CASSLDSVNTEAFF.

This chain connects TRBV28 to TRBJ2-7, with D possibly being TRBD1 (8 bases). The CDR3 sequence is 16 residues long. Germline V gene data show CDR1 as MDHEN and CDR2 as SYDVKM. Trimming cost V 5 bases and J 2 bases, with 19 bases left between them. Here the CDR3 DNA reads TGTGCCAGCAGTACGACAGGGGCGGGAGCGGCCTACGAGCAGTACTTC. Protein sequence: CASSTTGAGAAYEQYF.